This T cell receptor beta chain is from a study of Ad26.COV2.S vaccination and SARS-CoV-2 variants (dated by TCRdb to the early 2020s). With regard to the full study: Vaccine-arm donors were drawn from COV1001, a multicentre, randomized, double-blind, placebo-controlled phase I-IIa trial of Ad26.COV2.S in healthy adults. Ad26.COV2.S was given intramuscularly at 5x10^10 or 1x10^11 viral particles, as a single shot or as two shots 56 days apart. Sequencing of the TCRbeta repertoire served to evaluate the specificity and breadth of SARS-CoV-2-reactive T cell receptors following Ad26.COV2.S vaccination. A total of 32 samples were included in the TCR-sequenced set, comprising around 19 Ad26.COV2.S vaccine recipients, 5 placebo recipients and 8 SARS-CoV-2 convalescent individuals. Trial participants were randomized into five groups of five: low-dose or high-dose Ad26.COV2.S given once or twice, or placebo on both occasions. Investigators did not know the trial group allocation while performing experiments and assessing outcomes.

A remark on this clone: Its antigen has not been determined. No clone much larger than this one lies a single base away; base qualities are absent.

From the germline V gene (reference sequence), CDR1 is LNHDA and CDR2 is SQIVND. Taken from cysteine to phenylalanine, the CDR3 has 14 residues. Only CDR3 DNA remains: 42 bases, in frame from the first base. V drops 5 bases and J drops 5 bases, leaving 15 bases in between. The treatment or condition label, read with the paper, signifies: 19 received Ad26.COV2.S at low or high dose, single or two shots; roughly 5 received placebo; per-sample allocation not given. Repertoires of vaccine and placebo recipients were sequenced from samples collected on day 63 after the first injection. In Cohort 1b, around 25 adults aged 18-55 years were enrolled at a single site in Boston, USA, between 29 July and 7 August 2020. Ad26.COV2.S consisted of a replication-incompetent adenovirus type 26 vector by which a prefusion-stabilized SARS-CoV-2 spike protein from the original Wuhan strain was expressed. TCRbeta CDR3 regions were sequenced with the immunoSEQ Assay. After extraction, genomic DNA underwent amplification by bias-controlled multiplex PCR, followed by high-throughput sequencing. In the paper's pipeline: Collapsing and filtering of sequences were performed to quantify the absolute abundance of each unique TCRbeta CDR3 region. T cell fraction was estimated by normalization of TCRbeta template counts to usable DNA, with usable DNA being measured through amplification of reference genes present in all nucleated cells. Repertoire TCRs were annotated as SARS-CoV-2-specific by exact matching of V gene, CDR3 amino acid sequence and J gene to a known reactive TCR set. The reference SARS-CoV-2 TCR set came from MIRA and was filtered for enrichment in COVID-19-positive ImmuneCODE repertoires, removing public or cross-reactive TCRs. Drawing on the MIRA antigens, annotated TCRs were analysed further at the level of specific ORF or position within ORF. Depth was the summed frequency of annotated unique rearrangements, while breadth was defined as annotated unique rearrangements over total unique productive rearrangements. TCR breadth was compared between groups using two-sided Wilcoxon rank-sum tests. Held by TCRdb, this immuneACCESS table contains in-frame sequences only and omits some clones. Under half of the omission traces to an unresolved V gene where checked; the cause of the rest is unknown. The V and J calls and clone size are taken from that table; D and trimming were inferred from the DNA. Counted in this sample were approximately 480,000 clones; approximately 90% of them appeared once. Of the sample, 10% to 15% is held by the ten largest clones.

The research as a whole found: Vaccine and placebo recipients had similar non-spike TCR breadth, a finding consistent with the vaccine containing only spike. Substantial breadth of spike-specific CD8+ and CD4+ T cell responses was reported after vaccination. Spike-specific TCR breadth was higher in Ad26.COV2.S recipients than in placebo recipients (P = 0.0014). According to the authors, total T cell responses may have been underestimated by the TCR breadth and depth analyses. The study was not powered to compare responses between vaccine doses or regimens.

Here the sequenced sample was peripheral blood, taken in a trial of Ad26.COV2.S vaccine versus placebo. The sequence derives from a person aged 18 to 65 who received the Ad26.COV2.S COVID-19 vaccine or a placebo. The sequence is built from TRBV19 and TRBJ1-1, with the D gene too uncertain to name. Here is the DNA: TGTGCCAGTAGTCGCGGTTCCGGGATAACTGAAGCTTTCTTT. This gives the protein CASSRGSGITEAFF.